The clone carrying this T cell receptor (beta chain) was picked up many times. The antigen is not known. V lost 0 bases and J lost 4, with 13 bases in between. The CDR3 length is 16 residues. Per germline, CDR1 SGHRS and CDR2 YFSETQ. This specimen comes from a study of T cells in Graves' hyperthyroidism and ophthalmopathy. Regions amplified from RNA transcripts were the TCR beta CDR3 regions. The HTBI primer set was used in a first-round RT-PCR of the TCR CDR3. TCRdb re-called the multiplex PCR reads through MiXCR, storing one row per CDR3 protein. The sample consists of about 95,000 distinct CDR3 sequences, approximately 39% of them appearing once. Patients aged 18 to 65 with hyperthyroidism were newly diagnosed, with duration under 2 months. Exclusions: uncontrolled infection, other autoimmune disease, pregnancy, lactation. General study findings and limits: The authors' 13 V-J model separated ophthalmopathy from stable hyperthyroidism.

Sequencing input: peripheral blood or thyroid tissue (not recorded which). This receptor was obtained from a woman in her twenties or thirties with Graves' hyperthyroidism. The chain joins TRBV5-1 to TRBJ2-2; D gene ambiguous. DNA for the CDR3: TGCGCCAGCAGCTTGGGCCTCCCGGGCGGCACCGGGGAGCTGTTTTTT. Its translation is CASSLGLPGGTGELFF.